Described below is a single T cell receptor beta chain sequence and its context. The data were taken from a study of blood T cell repertoires in COVID-19. Turning to the study itself: Acute and convalescent COVID-19 samples came from the United States, Italy and Spain. T cells, B-cell-depleted T cells, or PBMCs supplied cDNA or gDNA.

The V gene lost 5 bases and the J gene lost 4 bases, with 8 bases spanning the gap. The CDR3 has 12 residues. As originally analysed: Scientists estimated how many nucleated cells there were by amplifying reference gene primers. TCRdb's table, derived via immunoSEQ multiplex PCR, lists solely in-frame clones and lacks some. The DNA was the basis for D and trimming; V, J and clone size are from that table. The sample records about 85,000 clones, 70% to 90% being singletons. The chain links TRBV12-3 or TRBV12-4 to TRBJ1-2; D unclear. This sequence originates from a man in his sixties with acute or convalescent COVID-19. Input material: peripheral blood. This CDR3 is CASSTVTYGYTF. The CDR3 DNA reads as TGTGCCAGCAGTACTGTTACCTATGGCTACACCTTC.